This TCR beta chain was sequenced during a study of glioma-infiltrating T cells after dendritic cell vaccination. Turning to the study itself: Treatment, given 2003 to 2012, was autologous tumor lysate-pulsed dendritic cell vaccination.

Amplification used 60 V beta primers and 13 J beta primers. This table comes from immunoSEQ multiplex PCR, and its TCRdb copy is limited to in-frame clones, with some not included. This sample yields under 130,000 clones, of which roughly four fifths are seen a single time; more than 10% belongs to the top ten. Looked up from germline, CDR1 is SEHNR and CDR2 is FQNEAQ (reference sequence). With 5 bases removed from V and 1 base from J, the gap between germline ends came to 15 bases. The CDR3 is made up of 16 amino acids. Regarding the study as a whole: Higher pretreatment TIL content predicted longer progression-free time and survival.

This clone came up once. Its antigen is as yet unknown. The gene calls are TRBV7-9 and TRBJ1-5; the D gene is possibly TRBD1 (6 bases). The sequencing used blood, collected before dendritic cell vaccination. The clonotype was recovered from a human donor with glioblastoma. CDR3 protein: CASSGGPRGSNQPQHF. In DNA form, the CDR3 reads TGTGCCAGCAGCGGGGGCCCCAGGGGCAGCAATCAGCCCCAGCATTTT.